This is a list of T cell receptor beta chains from one sample in a study of cytomegalovirus exposure and HLA in healthy donors. Method: immunoSEQ multiplex PCR; TCRdb's copy keeps in-frame clones and lacks some. The sample has around 85,000 clones, over 70% seen once. Sequences were obtained from PBMCs. Source of these receptors: a woman between 50 and 59 years old in good health and CMV-seropositive. CDR3s include the opening cysteine and the closing phenylalanine or tryptophan. D genes are given only for firm matches. Clone size is not always given. Where it is, it says once, few, many or a class for expanded clones.

>TRBD2|TRBV4-2|few|TRBJ2-7
TGTGCCAGCAGCCACCTCGGGACTAGCAACGACTACGAGCAGTACTTC
CASSHLGTSNDYEQYF
>TRBD1|TRBV11-2|-|TRBJ2-7
TGTGCCAGCAGCCTTACGACAGGGGGCAGGTACGAGCAGTACTTC
CASSLTTGGRYEQYF
>TRBD1|TRBV18|-|TRBJ1-5
TGTGCCAGCTCACCGGACAGGGGGCAGCCCCAGCATTTT
CASSPDRGQPQHF
>-|TRBV4-1|-|TRBJ1-3
TGCGCCAGCAGCCGCAGCGCGGGCTCTGGAAACACCATATATTTT
CASSRSAGSGNTIYF
>TRBD1|TRBV30|-|TRBJ1-3
TGTGCCTGGAGCCTACAGGGGCCAAACACCATATATTTT
CAWSLQGPNTIYF
>-|TRBV5-1|-|TRBJ2-5
TGCGCCAGCAGCTTAACAGGGTTCCAAGAGACCCAGTACTTC
CASSLTGFQETQYF
>TRBD2|TRBV9|-|TRBJ2-2
TGTGCCAGCAGCCCTAGCGGGGTACTTACCGGGGAGCTGTTTTTT
CASSPSGVLTGELFF
>-|TRBV29-1|-|TRBJ2-1
TGCAGCGTTGCCCGCAGAGGGTCCTACAATGAGCAGTTCTTC
CSVARRGSYNEQFF
>TRBD1|TRBV13|-|TRBJ1-4
TGTGCCAGCAGCTTAGGATTGGGACAGGGGCGTGAAAAACTGTTTTTT
CASSLGLGQGREKLFF
>TRBD2|TRBV10-3|-|TRBJ2-3
TGTGCCATCAGTGACCCGCGGGGGGGCGGAGATACGCAGTATTTT
CAISDPRGGGDTQYF
>-|TRBV7-9|-|TRBJ2-1
TGTGCCAGCAGCTTAGCCCCCGGGGCGGGAAACAATGAGCAGTTCTTC
CASSLAPGAGNNEQFF
>-|TRBV6-5|few|TRBJ1-1
TGTGCCAGCAGTGAAGAGGCAGGGTTCACTGAAGCTTTCTTT
CASSEEAGFTEAFF
>-|TRBV2|-|TRBJ2-3
TGTGCCAGCAGTGGCGATGCGGGGCCTACAGATACGCAGTATTTT
CASSGDAGPTDTQYF
>-|TRBV7-9|-|TRBJ2-3
TGTTCCAGCAGCTACCCCCCAGGCGGGGACCCAGATACGCAGTATTTT
CSSSYPPGGDPDTQYF
>-|TRBV21-1|-|TRBJ1-1
TGTGCCGACTGGGACAGTGGGGACGTGAACACTGAAGCTTTCTTT
CADWDSGDVNTEAFF
>TRBD1|TRBV5-1|-|TRBJ1-6
TGCGCCAGCAGCTTGGGGACAGGGGATTCACCCCTCCACTTT
CASSLGTGDSPLHF
>-|TRBV7-3|-|TRBJ2-3
TGTGCCAGCAGCTTAGAGGCGGGAAAAGATACGCAGTATTTT
CASSLEAGKDTQYF
>TRBD1|TRBV10-3|once|TRBJ1-3
TGTGCCATCAGTGAGACGGACAGGGGGCTCGGAAACACCATATATTTT
CAISETDRGLGNTIYF
>TRBD1|TRBV15|-|TRBJ2-7
TGTGCCACCAGCAGAGAACAGGGGGCAATCTCCTACGAGCAGTACTTC
CATSREQGAISYEQYF
>-|TRBV5-4|few|TRBJ1-1
TGTGCCAGCAGCTTGGCCGCAGGGGTTACTGAAGCTTTCTTT
CASSLAAGVTEAFF
>-|TRBV2|-|TRBJ1-2
TGTGCCACCCACAGGGTTGGCTACACCTTC
CATHRVGYTF
>-|TRBV4-1|few|TRBJ1-1
TGCGCCAGCAGCCAAGATCGCGAGGGAACTGAAGCTTTCTTT
CASSQDREGTEAFF
>-|TRBV7-7|-|TRBJ2-1
TGTGCTAGCGGACCGGGATGGGACAATGAGCAGTTCTTC
CASGPGWDNEQFF
>-|TRBV19|-|TRBJ1-1
TGTGCCAGTAACCAGGACAGGAACACTGAAGCTTTCTTT
CASNQDRNTEAFF
>-|TRBV30|-|TRBJ1-1
TGTGCCTGGAGACCCCCGGCGGAGGGCAGAACTGAAGCTTTCTTT
CAWRPPAEGRTEAFF
>-|TRBV6-1|-|TRBJ1-1
TGTGCCAGCAGTGAACGCGGCGGTCACACTGAAGCTTTCTTT
CASSERGGHTEAFF
>-|TRBV7-3|once|TRBJ1-6
TGTGCCAGCAGCTTAAGAGGGATTCATAATTCACCCCTCCACTTT
CASSLRGIHNSPLHF